This TCR beta chain was documented in a study of Graves' ophthalmopathy and Graves' hyperthyroidism. Study outcomes and limitations: Most expanded clonotypes from thyroid (those above 0.001 frequency) were also found in blood.

For this clonotype: Its antigen remains unidentified.

Scientists amplified the TCR beta CDR3 regions from RNA transcripts. HTBI-primed first-round RT-PCR preceded second-round multiplex PCR. TCRdb itself ran the multiplex PCR reads through MiXCR, one entry per CDR3 protein. The table shows over a million distinct CDR3 sequences, with about two fifths occurring only once. None of the included patients had other autoimmune diseases, uncontrolled infections, pregnancy or lactation, as these led to exclusion. Germline trimming cut 1 base from V and 8 bases from J; bases unmatched to any gene: 5. Germline V gene data show CDR1 as SGHTA and CDR2 as FQGNSA. This CDR3 contains 13 residues.

Source material: peripheral blood or thyroid tissue (not recorded which). The chain employs TRBV7-2 and TRBJ2-7; 7 bases fit TRBD1. The receptor comes from an adult man with Graves' hyperthyroidism. CDR3 sequence reads: CASSLDDRAQQYF. The CDR3 DNA reads as TGTGCCAGCAGCTTAGACGACAGGGCTCAGCAGTACTTC.